These 20 T cell receptor beta chains originate from one sample sequenced in a study of blood T cell repertoires in COVID-19. Using immunoSEQ multiplex PCR, the repertoire was profiled, and TCRdb retains in-frame clones only, with some absent. Among 150,000 to 200,000 clones listed, roughly 77% were seen once. Material for sequencing was peripheral blood. The source of these receptors is an elderly woman with COVID-19, enrolled during active disease.

This chain joins TRBV5-1 and TRBJ2-1; 12 nucleotides align to TRBD2. The junction had 8 bases not matched to a gene; V was cut back by 1 base and J by 0 bases. This CDR3 is built from 19 residues. Germline CDR1 is SGHRS and CDR2 is YFSETQ. CDR3 sequence reads: CASSLLLAGGASSYNEQFF. CDR3 coding DNA: TGCGCCAGCAGCTTGCTACTAGCGGGGGGCGCGAGCTCCTACAATGAGCAGTTCTTC. Complete variable domain (other parts from reference TRBV5-1 and TRBJ2-1): KAGVTQTPRYLIKTRGQQVTLSCSPISGHRSVSWYQQTPGQGLQFLFEYFSETQRNKGNFPGRFSGRQFSNSRSEMNVSTLELGDSALYLCASSLLLAGGASSYNEQFFGPGTRLTVL.

The rearrangement joins TRBV11-2 to TRBJ2-3; D remains ambiguous. The CDR3 has 15 residues. Germline V gene data show CDR1 as SGHAT and CDR2 as FQNNGV. V gave up 3 bases and J gave up 1 base, with 11 bases separating them. CDR3: CASSFSAGGTDTQYF. The CDR3 DNA reads TGTGCCAGCAGCTTTTCTGCCGGTGGCACAGATACGCAGTATTTT.

The table lists this clone with a count of one. The J gene is TRBJ2-2, the V gene TRBV15; D unclear. Trimming removed 3 bases at V and 2 bases at J, with 7 bases between. Germline V lookup: CDR1 LNHNV, CDR2 YYDKDF (reference sequence). The CDR3 has 14 amino acids. The CDR3 loop is CATSRNRNTGELFF. Written as DNA, the CDR3 is TGTGCCACCAGCAGGAACAGAAACACCGGGGAGCTGTTTTTT. Variable domain in full (rest from reference TRBV15 and TRBJ2-2): DAMVIQNPRYQVTQFGKPVTLSCSQTLNHNVMYWYQQKSSQAPKLLFHYYDKDFNNEADTPDNFQSRRPNTSFCFLDIRSPGLGDTAMYLCATSRNRNTGELFFGEGSRLTVL.

The rearrangement joins TRBV27 to TRBJ2-2, with D possibly matching TRBD2 (5 bases). CDR3 size: 16 residues. Germline-derived CDR1 and CDR2 are MNHEY and SMNVEV (reference sequence). The ends were cut back, 3 bases at V and 2 bases at J, with 13 bases in the middle. The CDR3 loop reads CASSLRVGINTGELFF. The CDR3 DNA reads TGTGCCAGCAGTTTGAGGGTCGGTATAAACACCGGGGAGCTGTTTTTT.

V and J are TRBV13 and TRBJ2-7; 10 bases agree with TRBD2. The trim removed 3 bases at V and 2 bases at J, leaving 10 bases unmatched. Germline loops: CDR1 PRHDT, CDR2 FYEKMQ (reference sequence). The CDR3 extends over 17 amino acids. The CDR3 spells CASSLHLAGDLPYEQYF. The CDR3 nucleotides read TGTGCCAGCAGCTTGCACCTAGCGGGGGACCTTCCCTACGAGCAGTACTTC.

The rearrangement uses TRBV5-1 and TRBJ2-7; D possibly corresponds to TRBD1 (6 bases). V was trimmed by 4 bases and J by 6 bases, leaving 17 bases between them. Per the germline V gene, CDR1 is SGHRS and CDR2 is YFSETQ. The CDR3 sequence is 14 residues long. The CDR3 protein is CASSIGQQSGEQYF. The CDR3 region has the DNA TGCGCCAGCAGCATAGGACAGCAGTCGGGCGAGCAGTACTTC.

This rearrangement joins TRBV28 to TRBJ2-2; 9 bases agree with TRBD1. Germline CDR1 is MDHEN and CDR2 is SYDVKM. There are 17 residues in the CDR3. V was pared by 1 base and J by 6 bases, with 9 bases of the junction left unmatched. The CDR3 loop reads CASSLLTGQGHPGELFF. CDR3 coding DNA: TGTGCCAGCAGTTTATTGACAGGACAGGGGCACCCCGGGGAGCTGTTTTTT.

V is TRBV27 and J is TRBJ2-2, with a tentative D call TRBD2 (6 bases). The CDR3 contains 15 residues. Germline loops: CDR1 MNHEY, CDR2 SMNVEV (reference sequence). Trimming removed 1 base at V and 5 bases at J, with 11 bases between. The CDR3 here is CASSLWRGGTGELFF. The CDR3 region has the DNA TGTGCCAGCAGTTTATGGCGGGGTGGGACCGGGGAGCTGTTTTTT.

The chain couples TRBV4-3 to TRBJ1-2; D ambiguous. The CDR3 has 14 amino acids. Between the trimmed V and J ends, which lost 0 bases and 4 bases, there was a span of 9 bases. Germline CDR1 is LGHNA and CDR2 is YSLEER. The DNA of the CDR3 is TGCGCCAGCAGCCAAGATTGGGAGGGCTATGGCTACACCTTC. Translating gives CASSQDWEGYGYTF.

This clone was detected once. The V call is TRBV15, the J call TRBJ1-4; D gene uncertain. The V gene's germline CDR1 is LNHNV and CDR2 YYDKDF (reference sequence). V lost 1 base, J lost 4 bases, and 10 bases lay in between. There are 15 residues in the CDR3. This chain's CDR3 is CATSRVGSLNEKLFF. The CDR3 DNA sequence: TGTGCCACCAGCAGAGTGGGCAGCCTTAATGAAAAACTGTTTTTT.

The rearrangement uses TRBV30 and TRBJ1-4; D is perhaps TRBD1 (6 bases). V gave up 7 bases and J gave up 6 bases, with 12 bases separating them. Germline loops: CDR1 GTSNPN, CDR2 SVGIG (reference sequence). The CDR3 is 12 amino acids. In DNA form, the CDR3 reads TGTGCCTCCGGACAGAGTTATGAAAAACTGTTTTTT. Translation: CASGQSYEKLFF.

The chain combines TRBV9 with TRBJ2-1; 7 bases are a match to TRBD2. V dropped 3 bases and J dropped 6; count of bases not matched to a gene: 9. This CDR3 region has 15 residues. From germline, CDR1 is SGDLS and CDR2 YYNGEE. The CDR3 here is CASSARTRYANEQFF. The CDR3 DNA follows: TGTGCCAGCAGCGCTCGGACTAGGTACGCCAATGAGCAGTTCTTC.

This sequence joins TRBV7-6 and TRBJ2-1; unclear D gene. Germline V gene data show CDR1 as SGHVS and CDR2 as FNYEAQ. The CDR3 length is 14 residues. The V end lost 2 bases, the J end lost 3 bases, and 8 bases lay between the germline ends. CDR3 residues: CASSLQVNYNEQFF. The DNA for the CDR3 is TGTGCCAGCAGCTTACAGGTAAACTACAATGAGCAGTTCTTC.

This clone was observed a few times. The chain joins TRBV6-6 to TRBJ1-4; a weak D match, TRBD1 (5 bases). Looked up from germline, CDR1 is MNHNY and CDR2 is SVGAGI (reference sequence). V was pared by 6 bases and J by 3 bases, with 11 bases between. The CDR3 consists of 14 residues. The CDR3 loop reads CASRDTSPNEKLFF. In DNA form, the CDR3 reads TGTGCCAGCAGGGACACCTCTCCTAATGAAAAACTGTTTTTT.

The chain recombines TRBV2 with TRBJ2-7; 7 nucleotides match TRBD2. The CDR3 is 12 amino acids. Germline V lookup: CDR1 SNHLY, CDR2 FYNNEI. Trimming removed 11 bases from V and 5 bases from J; junction bases left unmatched: 9. The CDR3 bases are TGTGCCTTTACGGGGAGGGCTAACGAGCAGTACTTC. This encodes CAFTGRANEQYF.

The V and J genes are TRBV6-6 and TRBJ2-3; TRBD2 matches at 8 bases. This CDR3 has 15 amino acids. Looked up from germline, CDR1 is MNHNY and CDR2 is SVGAGI (reference sequence). With 5 bases clipped from V and 1 base from J, the junction kept 5 bases outside the gene matches. The chain's CDR3 is CASSDTSGGTDTQYF. DNA of the CDR3: TGTGCCAGCAGTGATACTAGCGGTGGCACAGATACGCAGTATTTT.

This clone was counted once. The genes are TRBV12-3 or TRBV12-4 and TRBJ1-1, with D perhaps TRBD1 (5 bases). CDR3 size: 13 residues. Trimming shortened V by 10 bases and J by 1 base, and 13 bases separated the two germline ends. The CDR3 loop reads CATRQWGNTEAFF. Here the CDR3 DNA reads TGTGCCACTAGACAGTGGGGGAACACTGAAGCTTTCTTT.

In this sample, this clone turned up a few times. V and J are TRBV7-2 and TRBJ2-4; 8 bases are a match to TRBD2. Germline loops: CDR1 SGHTA, CDR2 FQGNSA. The CDR3 is 17 residues long. J lost 0 bases, V lost 5 bases, and 9 bases had no gene match. The CDR3 region is CASSRAILAGAKNIQYF. The CDR3 DNA is TGTGCCAGCAGCCGCGCGATCCTAGCGGGAGCCAAAAACATTCAGTACTTC.

The chain uses TRBV7-9 and TRBJ2-2; TRBD2 agrees at 7 bases. CDR3 length: 15 residues. The J segment lost 6 bases and the V segment lost 5 bases, leaving 9 bases of the junction unmatched. Germline V CDR1 and CDR2: SEHNR, FQNEAQ (reference sequence). The CDR3 here is CASSPLGLDPGELFF. The CDR3, as DNA: TGTGCCAGCAGCCCACTAGGACTAGACCCCGGGGAGCTGTTTTTT.

This rearrangement joins TRBV5-1 to TRBJ2-1; 7 bases align to TRBD2. CDR3 length: 16 amino acids. Trimming removed 0 bases from V and 0 bases from J; junction bases left unmatched: 3. The V gene's germline CDR1 is SGHRS and CDR2 YFSETQ. DNA of the CDR3: TGCGCCAGCAGCTTGGGTAGCGGGTACTCCTACAATGAGCAGTTCTTC. It specifies CASSLGSGYSYNEQFF.